The 8 T cell receptor beta chains below come from one sample, sequenced in a study of T cell changes during pregnancy in multiple sclerosis. Profiling relied on immunoSEQ multiplex PCR, and the TCRdb table lists in-frame clones only, not all of them. This sample has around 100,000 clones, with about 90% found just once. The source material was peripheral blood, sampled in the third trimester of pregnancy. The receptors were sampled from a female donor with multiple sclerosis, enrolled in a pregnancy study.

This sequence joins TRBV27 and TRBJ2-7, with 10 bases aligning to TRBD2. The germline gives CDR1 MNHEY, CDR2 SMNVEV (reference sequence). The CDR3 covers 14 residues. Trimming removed 5 bases from V and 2 bases from J; junction bases left unmatched: 3. The CDR3 loop is CASSGTSAAYEQYF. DNA for the CDR3: TGTGCCAGCAGTGGGACTAGCGCAGCCTACGAGCAGTACTTC.

This clone was seen only once. J is TRBJ2-7 and V is TRBV14; TRBD1 agrees at 10 bases. Germline trimming cut 1 base from V and 7 bases from J; bases unmatched to any gene: 13. The CDR3 is 17 amino acids. CDR1 and CDR2 from the germline V gene are SGHDN and FVKESK. CDR3 sequence reads: CASSQVKYGTGAQEQYF. As DNA, the CDR3 is TGTGCCAGCAGCCAAGTTAAGTACGGGACAGGGGCCCAAGAGCAGTACTTC.

The chain is built from TRBV27 and TRBJ2-7; possibly TRBD2 for D (6 bases). V was cut by 6 bases and J by 3 bases, with 6 bases left in between. Germline V lookup: CDR1 MNHEY, CDR2 SMNVEV (reference sequence). The CDR3 totals 11 residues. The CDR3 nucleotides are TGTGCCAGCAGGGACTACTACGAGCAGTACTTC. It specifies CASRDYYEQYF.

The V gene is TRBV9, the J gene TRBJ2-7, with TRBD2 identical over 9 bases. There are 15 residues in the CDR3. Per the germline V gene, CDR1 is SGDLS and CDR2 is YYNGEE. The V and J ends lost 4 bases and 0 bases, in that order; junction bases with no gene match: 5. The CDR3 bases are TGTGCCAGCAGCTTGCTAGCGGGACCCTCCTACGAGCAGTACTTC. Amino acids: CASSLLAGPSYEQYF.

J is TRBJ2-7 and V is TRBV4-1; 9 bases are a match to TRBD1. CDR1 MGHRA and CDR2 YSYEKL come from the germline V gene. Trimming cost V 1 base and J 4 bases; bases outside gene matches: 5. The CDR3 has 15 residues. The CDR3 spells CASSQVGTGKYEQYF. CDR3 DNA: TGCGCCAGCAGCCAAGTTGGGACAGGGAAGTACGAGCAGTACTTC.

This clone was recorded only once. This chain joins TRBV10-2 and TRBJ1-2; D not certain. Germline V gene lookup returns CDR1 WSHSY and CDR2 SAAADI. The CDR3 length is 14 residues. Trimming stripped 5 bases from V and 4 bases from J, with 14 bases between. The CDR3 DNA sequence: TGCGCCAGCAGTATAACCACAGCCTTCTATGGCTACACCTTC. This sequence encodes CASSITTAFYGYTF.

This clone was counted a single time. The chain joins TRBV19 to TRBJ2-5, with D perhaps TRBD1 (6 bases). V was cut by 1 base and J by 9 bases, with 21 bases left in between. This CDR3 is built from 16 residues. Looked up from germline, CDR1 is LNHDA and CDR2 is SQIVND (reference sequence). The DNA of the CDR3 is TGTGCCAGTAGTATAGTAGGAGGACAGCTCCTTGAGGCCCAGTACTTC. It translates to CASSIVGGQLLEAQYF.

This chain links TRBV28 with TRBJ1-2; TRBD1 agrees at 7 bases. The V segment lost 6 bases and the J segment 4 bases; nucleotides outside the gene matches: 8. Germline V gives CDR1 MDHEN, CDR2 SYDVKM. The CDR3 is 14 amino acids. CDR3 nucleotide sequence: TGTGCCAGCAGACTTCCAACAGGGGCCTATGGCTACACCTTC. Protein product: CASRLPTGAYGYTF.